This T cell receptor beta chain was captured by sequencing in a study of T cell clonality in common variable immunodeficiency. Germline CDR1 and CDR2: SGHRS and YFSETQ. This CDR3 is 14 amino acids long. V was clipped by 4 bases and J by 5 bases, with 14 bases between them. Clones were sequenced by immunoSEQ multiplex PCR, and TCRdb holds only the in-frame ones, with some missing. The sample shows 16,000 or so clones, none of them appearing just once. Study results and caveats: Fewer deletions and N-nucleotide insertions were reportedly seen in common variable immunodeficiency TCR beta sequences.

This clone has more than one count but fewer than ten. Its specificity is not known. The read ends 3 residues early relative to the CDR3; the germline J gene fills the gap. This TCR came from a human donor with common variable immunodeficiency. The J gene is TRBJ2-3, the V gene TRBV5-1, with a possible D match to TRBD2 (5 bases). Material for sequencing was peripheral blood mononuclear cells. CDR3 in amino acids: CASSPRVGGDTQYF. CDR3 DNA, as far as it was read: TGCGCCAGCAGCCCCCGGGTCGGAGGAGATACG.